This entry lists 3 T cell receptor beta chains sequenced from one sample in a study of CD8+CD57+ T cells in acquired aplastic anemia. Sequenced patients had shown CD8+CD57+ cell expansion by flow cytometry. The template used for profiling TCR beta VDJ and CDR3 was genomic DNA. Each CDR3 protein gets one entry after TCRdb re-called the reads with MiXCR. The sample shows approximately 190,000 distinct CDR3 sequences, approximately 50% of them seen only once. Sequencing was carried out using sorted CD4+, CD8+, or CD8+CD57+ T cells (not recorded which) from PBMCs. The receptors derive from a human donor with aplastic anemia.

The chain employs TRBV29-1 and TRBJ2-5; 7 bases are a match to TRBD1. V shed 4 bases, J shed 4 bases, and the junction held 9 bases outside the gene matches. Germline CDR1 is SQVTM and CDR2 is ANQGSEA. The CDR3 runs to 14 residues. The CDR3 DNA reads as TGCAGCGTTGGGCAGACAGGGACGTCAGAGACCCAGTACTTC. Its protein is CSVGQTGTSETQYF.

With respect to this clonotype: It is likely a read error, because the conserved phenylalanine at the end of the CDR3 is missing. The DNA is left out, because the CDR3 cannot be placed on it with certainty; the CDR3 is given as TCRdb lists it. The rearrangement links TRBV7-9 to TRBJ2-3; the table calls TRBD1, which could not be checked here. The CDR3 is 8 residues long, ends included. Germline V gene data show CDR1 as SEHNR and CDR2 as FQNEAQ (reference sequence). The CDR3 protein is CASSLTPG.

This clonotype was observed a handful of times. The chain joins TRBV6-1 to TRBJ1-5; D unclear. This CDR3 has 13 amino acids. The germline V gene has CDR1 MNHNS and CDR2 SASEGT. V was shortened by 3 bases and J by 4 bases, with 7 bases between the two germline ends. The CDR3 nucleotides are TGTGCCAGCAGTGAGGCGATTAATCAGCCCCAGCATTTT. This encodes CASSEAINQPQHF.